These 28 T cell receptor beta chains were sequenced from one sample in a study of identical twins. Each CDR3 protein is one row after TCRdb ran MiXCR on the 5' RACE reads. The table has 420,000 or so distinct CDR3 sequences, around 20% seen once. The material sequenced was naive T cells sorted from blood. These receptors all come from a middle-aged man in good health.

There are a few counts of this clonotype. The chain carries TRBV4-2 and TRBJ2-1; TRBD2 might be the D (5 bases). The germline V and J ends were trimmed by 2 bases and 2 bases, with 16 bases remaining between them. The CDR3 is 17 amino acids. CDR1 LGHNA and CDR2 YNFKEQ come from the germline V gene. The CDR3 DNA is TGTGCCAGCAGCCAAAAACCCCGGGATAATGCCTACAATGAGCAGTTCTTC. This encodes CASSQKPRDNAYNEQFF.

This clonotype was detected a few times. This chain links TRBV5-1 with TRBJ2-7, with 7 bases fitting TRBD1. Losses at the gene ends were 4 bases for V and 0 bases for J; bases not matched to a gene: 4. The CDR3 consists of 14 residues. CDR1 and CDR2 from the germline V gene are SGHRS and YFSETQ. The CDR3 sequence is CASSAGDSSYEQYF. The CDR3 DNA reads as TGCGCCAGCAGCGCAGGGGACAGCTCCTACGAGCAGTACTTC.

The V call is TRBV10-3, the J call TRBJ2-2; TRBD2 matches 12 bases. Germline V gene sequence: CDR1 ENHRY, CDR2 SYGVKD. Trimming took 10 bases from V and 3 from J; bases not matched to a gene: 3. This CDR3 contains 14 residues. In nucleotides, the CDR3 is TGTGCCACTAGCGGGAGGGCCGACACCGGGGAGCTGTTTTTT. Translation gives CATSGRADTGELFF.

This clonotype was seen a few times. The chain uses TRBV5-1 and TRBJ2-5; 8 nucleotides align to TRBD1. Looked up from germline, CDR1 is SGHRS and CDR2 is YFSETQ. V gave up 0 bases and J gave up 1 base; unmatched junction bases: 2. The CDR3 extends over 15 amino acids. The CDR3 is CASSLDRGTQETQYF. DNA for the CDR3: TGCGCCAGCAGCTTGGACAGGGGGACCCAAGAGACCCAGTACTTC. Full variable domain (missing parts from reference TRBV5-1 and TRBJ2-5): KAGVTQTPRYLIKTRGQQVTLSCSPISGHRSVSWYQQTPGQGLQFLFEYFSETQRNKGNFPGRFSGRQFSNSRSEMNVSTLELGDSALYLCASSLDRGTQETQYFGPGTRLLVL.

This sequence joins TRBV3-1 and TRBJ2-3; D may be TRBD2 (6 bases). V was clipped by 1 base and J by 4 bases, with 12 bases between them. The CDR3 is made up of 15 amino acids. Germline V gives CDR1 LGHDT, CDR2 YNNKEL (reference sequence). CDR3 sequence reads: CASSQGRARADTQYF. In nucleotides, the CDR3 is TGTGCCAGCAGCCAAGGGAGGGCCCGGGCAGATACGCAGTATTTT.

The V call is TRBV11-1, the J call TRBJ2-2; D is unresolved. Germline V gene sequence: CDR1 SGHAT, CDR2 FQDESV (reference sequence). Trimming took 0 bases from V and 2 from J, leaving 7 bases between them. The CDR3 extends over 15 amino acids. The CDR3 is CASSLAQLNTGELFF. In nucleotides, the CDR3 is TGTGCCAGCAGCTTAGCACAGTTAAACACCGGGGAGCTGTTTTTT.

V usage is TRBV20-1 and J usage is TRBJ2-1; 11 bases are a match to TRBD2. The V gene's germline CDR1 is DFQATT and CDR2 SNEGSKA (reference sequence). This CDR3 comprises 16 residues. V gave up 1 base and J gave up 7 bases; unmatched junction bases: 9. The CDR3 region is CSARGQTSGRWNEQFF. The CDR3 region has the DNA TGCAGTGCTAGAGGACAAACTAGCGGGAGATGGAATGAGCAGTTCTTC.

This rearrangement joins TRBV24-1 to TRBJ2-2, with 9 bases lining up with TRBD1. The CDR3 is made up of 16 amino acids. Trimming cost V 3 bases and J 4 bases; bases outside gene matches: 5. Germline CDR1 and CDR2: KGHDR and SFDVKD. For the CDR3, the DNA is TGTGCCACCAGTGATCTCGGGACAGGGCGCACCGGGGAGCTGTTTTTT. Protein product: CATSDLGTGRTGELFF.

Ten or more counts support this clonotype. The CDR3 here is CASSLAPGQEGRFNSPLHF. The CDR3 DNA follows: TGTGCCAGCAGCTTAGCCCCGGGACAGGAGGGACGCTTTAATTCACCCCTCCACTTT. The V and J genes are TRBV11-1 and TRBJ1-6; 8 bases align to TRBD1. This CDR3 contains 19 residues. Trimming removed 0 bases from V and 6 bases from J; junction bases left unmatched: 13. Germline V gene data show CDR1 as SGHAT and CDR2 as FQDESV (reference sequence).

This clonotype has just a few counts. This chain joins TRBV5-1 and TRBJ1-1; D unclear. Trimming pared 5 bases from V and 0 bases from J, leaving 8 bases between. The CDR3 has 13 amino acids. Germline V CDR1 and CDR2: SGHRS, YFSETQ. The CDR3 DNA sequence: TGCGCCAGCAGGATAGGGATGAACACTGAAGCTTTCTTT. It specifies CASRIGMNTEAFF.

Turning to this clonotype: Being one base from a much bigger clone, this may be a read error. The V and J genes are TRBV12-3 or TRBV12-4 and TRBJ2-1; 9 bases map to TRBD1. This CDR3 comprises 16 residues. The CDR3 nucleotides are TGTGCCAGCTGTTTAGGGGACAGGGCTTTCTACAATGAGCAGTTCTTC. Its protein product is CASCLGDRAFYNEQFF.

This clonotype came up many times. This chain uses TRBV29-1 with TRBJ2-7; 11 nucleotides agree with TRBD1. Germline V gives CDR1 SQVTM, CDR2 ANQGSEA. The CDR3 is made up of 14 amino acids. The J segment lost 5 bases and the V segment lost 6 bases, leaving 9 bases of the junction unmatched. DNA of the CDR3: TGCAGCGTCAGGACGGACAGGGGGCGCCACGAGCAGTACTTC. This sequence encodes CSVRTDRGRHEQYF.

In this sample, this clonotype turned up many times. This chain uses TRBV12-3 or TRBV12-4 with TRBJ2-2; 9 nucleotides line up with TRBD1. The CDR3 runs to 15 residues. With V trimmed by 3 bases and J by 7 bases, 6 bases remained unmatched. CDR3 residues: CASSLGDRVYGELFF. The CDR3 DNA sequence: TGTGCCAGCAGTTTGGGGGACAGGGTTTACGGGGAGCTGTTTTTT.

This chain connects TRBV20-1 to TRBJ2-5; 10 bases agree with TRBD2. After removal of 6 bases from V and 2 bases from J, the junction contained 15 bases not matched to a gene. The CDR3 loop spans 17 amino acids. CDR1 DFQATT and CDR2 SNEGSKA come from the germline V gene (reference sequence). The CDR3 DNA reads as TGCAGTGCCACCCCTACATTAGCGGGGGGAGCTCAAGAGACCCAGTACTTC. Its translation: CSATPTLAGGAQETQYF.

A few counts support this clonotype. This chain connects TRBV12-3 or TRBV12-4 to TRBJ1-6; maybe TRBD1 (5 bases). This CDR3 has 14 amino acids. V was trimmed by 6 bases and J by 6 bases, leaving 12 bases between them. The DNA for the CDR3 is TGTGCCAGCAGCCGTACAGGTTCTAATTCACCCCTCCACTTT. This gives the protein CASSRTGSNSPLHF.

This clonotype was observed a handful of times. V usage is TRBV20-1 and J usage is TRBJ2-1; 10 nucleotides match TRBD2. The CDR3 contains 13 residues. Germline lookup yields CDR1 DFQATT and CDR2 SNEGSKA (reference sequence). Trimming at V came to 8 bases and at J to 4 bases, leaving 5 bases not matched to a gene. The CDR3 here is CSWGLATYNEQFF. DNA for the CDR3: TGCAGTTGGGGACTAGCGACATACAATGAGCAGTTCTTC.

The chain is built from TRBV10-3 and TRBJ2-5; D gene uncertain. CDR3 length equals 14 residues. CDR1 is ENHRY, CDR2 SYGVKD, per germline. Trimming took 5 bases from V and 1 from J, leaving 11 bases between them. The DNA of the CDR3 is TGTGCCATCAGTCCACGAAATCTCCAAGAGACCCAGTACTTC. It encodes CAISPRNLQETQYF.

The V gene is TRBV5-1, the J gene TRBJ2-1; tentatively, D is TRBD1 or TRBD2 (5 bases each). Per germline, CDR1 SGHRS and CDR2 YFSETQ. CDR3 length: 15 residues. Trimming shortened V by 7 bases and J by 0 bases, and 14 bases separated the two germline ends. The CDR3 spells CASFPGRSSYNEQFF. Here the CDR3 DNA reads TGCGCCAGCTTTCCGGGACGGAGCTCCTACAATGAGCAGTTCTTC.

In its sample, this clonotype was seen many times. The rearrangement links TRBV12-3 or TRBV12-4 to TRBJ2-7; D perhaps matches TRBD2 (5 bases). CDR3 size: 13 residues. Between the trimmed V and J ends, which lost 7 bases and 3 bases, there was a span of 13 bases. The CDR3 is CASTLGGNYEQYF. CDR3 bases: TGTGCCAGCACCCTAGGAGGAAACTACGAGCAGTACTTC.

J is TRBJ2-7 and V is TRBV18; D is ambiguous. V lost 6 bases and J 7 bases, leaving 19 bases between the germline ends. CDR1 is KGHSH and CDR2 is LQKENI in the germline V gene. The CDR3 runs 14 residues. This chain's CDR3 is CASSTSNPTGEQYF. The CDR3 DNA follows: TGTGCCAGCTCCACATCAAACCCTACGGGTGAGCAGTACTTC.

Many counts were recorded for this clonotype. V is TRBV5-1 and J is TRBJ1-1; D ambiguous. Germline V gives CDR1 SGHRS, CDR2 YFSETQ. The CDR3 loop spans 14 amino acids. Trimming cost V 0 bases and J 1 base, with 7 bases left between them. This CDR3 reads CASSLVMGNTEAFF. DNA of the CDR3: TGCGCCAGCAGCTTGGTGATGGGGAACACTGAAGCTTTCTTT.

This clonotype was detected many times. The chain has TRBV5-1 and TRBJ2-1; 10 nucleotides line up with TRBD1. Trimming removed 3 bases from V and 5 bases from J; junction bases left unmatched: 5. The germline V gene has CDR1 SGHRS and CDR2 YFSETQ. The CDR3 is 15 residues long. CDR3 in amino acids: CASSWGDRGHNEQFF. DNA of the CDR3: TGCGCCAGCAGCTGGGGGGACAGGGGCCACAATGAGCAGTTCTTC.

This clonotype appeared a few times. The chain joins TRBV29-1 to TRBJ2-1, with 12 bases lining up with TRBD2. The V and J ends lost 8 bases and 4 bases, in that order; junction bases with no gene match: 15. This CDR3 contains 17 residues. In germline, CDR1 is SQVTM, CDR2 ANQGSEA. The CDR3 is CSFSVGLAGGLYNEQFF. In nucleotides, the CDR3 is TGCAGCTTCTCCGTGGGGCTAGCGGGAGGGTTATACAATGAGCAGTTCTTC.

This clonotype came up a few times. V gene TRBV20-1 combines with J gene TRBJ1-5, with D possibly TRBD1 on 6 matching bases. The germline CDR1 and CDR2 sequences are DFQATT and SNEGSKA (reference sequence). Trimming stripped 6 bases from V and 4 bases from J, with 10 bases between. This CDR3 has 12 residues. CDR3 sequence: CSALGANQPQHF. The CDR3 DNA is TGCAGTGCCCTGGGGGCAAATCAGCCCCAGCATTTT.

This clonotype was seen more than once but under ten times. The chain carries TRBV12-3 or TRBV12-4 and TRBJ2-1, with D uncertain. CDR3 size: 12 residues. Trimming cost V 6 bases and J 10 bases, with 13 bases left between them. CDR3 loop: CASSPTTWEQFF. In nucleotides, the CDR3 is TGTGCCAGCAGCCCGACAACATGGGAGCAGTTCTTC.

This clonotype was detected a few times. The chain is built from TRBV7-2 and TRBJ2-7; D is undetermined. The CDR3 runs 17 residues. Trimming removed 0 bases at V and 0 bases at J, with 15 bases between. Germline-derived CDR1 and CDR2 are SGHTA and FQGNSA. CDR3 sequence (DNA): TGTGCCAGCAGCTTAGCCGTTAGAGCCCCTAGCTCCTACGAGCAGTACTTC. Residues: CASSLAVRAPSSYEQYF.

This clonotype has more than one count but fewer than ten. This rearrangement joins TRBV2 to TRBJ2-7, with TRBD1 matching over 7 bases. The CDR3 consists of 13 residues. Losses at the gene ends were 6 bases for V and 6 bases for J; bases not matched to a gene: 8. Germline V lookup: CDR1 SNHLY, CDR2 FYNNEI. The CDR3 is CASRAGTAAEQYF. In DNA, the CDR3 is TGTGCCAGCAGGGCCGGGACAGCCGCCGAGCAGTACTTC.

This CDR3 reads CASTLGGNTEAFF. CDR3 sequence (DNA): TGTGCCAGCACTCTTGGGGGGAACACTGAAGCTTTCTTT. The chain employs TRBV7-2 and TRBJ1-1; the D gene is possibly TRBD1 (5 bases). Trimming cost V 7 bases and J 1 base, with 10 bases left between them. The V gene's germline CDR1 is SGHTA and CDR2 FQGNSA. The CDR3 covers 13 residues.